A selection of T cell receptor beta chains follows, all from one sample in a study of blood T cell repertoires in COVID-19. TCRdb keeps only in-frame clones here, not all; method: immunoSEQ multiplex PCR. The sample includes roughly 190,000 clones, about 86% of them seen just once. Sequences were obtained from peripheral blood. These receptors were obtained from a human donor with acute or convalescent COVID-19. The donor label of this sample is uncertain. CDR3s leave out the opening cysteine and the closing phenylalanine or tryptophan.

J gene,V gene,CDR3 protein
TRBJ2-5,TRBV27,ASSRQGPQETQY
TRBJ2-1,TRBV21-1,ASSLSSFPYNEQF
TRBJ2-2,TRBV19,ASSIGAGGNTGELF
TRBJ2-7,TRBV5-1,ASSLGMYGLAGGRSYEQY
TRBJ2-3,TRBV2,ASSGWGRGVTDTQY
TRBJ1-1,TRBV7-9,ASSTRENTEAF
TRBJ1-1,TRBV2,ASSARQGYGTEAF
TRBJ2-5,TRBV9,ASSGIAGGGETQY
TRBJ1-5,TRBV28,ASSSTTGVHQPQH
TRBJ1-2,TRBV5-4,ASSSPGQGYGYT
TRBJ2-1,TRBV19,AIAPRGRGGYNEQF
TRBJ1-4,TRBV9,ASSALDRGGEKLF
TRBJ1-5,TRBV7-8,ASSLVDRGGNQPQH
TRBJ1-6,TRBV6-5,ASSPTGGGSSPLH
TRBJ2-2,TRBV18,ASSPGGADTGELF
TRBJ2-7,TRBV28,ASRPYVTGTGRYEQY
TRBJ2-7,TRBV7-8,ASRKERQSSYEQY
TRBJ2-3,TRBV6-5,ASRRSDTQY
TRBJ1-5,TRBV6-6,ASSPKDRVGYSNQPQH
TRBJ1-2,TRBV19,ASRGGDGYT
TRBJ2-7,TRBV3-1/TRBV3-2,ASSRGTRSPNEQY
TRBJ2-4,TRBV6-2/TRBV6-3,ASSPLYLAKNIQY
TRBJ1-1,TRBV6-5,ASSNHRDLNTEAF
TRBJ1-2,TRBV7-9,ASSLIGGRDWDYGYT
TRBJ2-3,TRBV5-6,ASSPGPSDTQY
TRBJ1-2,TRBV5-6,ASSLLSGDTYGYT
TRBJ1-1,TRBV3-1/TRBV3-2,ASSPSTGGTEAF
TRBJ2-7,TRBV6-6,ASSSPTSGPTYEQY
TRBJ1-2,TRBV19,ASNRRTVDGYT
TRBJ2-1,TRBV4-1,ASSQDRHRGYNEQF
TRBJ2-1,TRBV11-1,ASSPGQEYNEQF
TRBJ1-2,TRBV11-2,ASSFSAGGQGGYT
TRBJ2-3,TRBV28,ASIGGISTDTQY
TRBJ2-2,TRBV5-1,ASTGQGNTGELF
TRBJ2-5,TRBV13,ASSRLAGDRETQY
TRBJ2-2,TRBV7-9,ASSLRTGATGELF
TRBJ1-5,TRBV30,AWSDEGTQH
TRBJ2-1,TRBV3-1/TRBV3-2,ASSQGLAGVGEQF
TRBJ2-7,TRBV5-1,ASSLGQGGEQY
TRBJ2-1,TRBV7-9,ASSLGPGGNEQF
TRBJ1-3,TRBV6-5,ASNVGHSGNTIY
TRBJ1-5,TRBV11-2,ASSPGQGNQPQH
TRBJ2-5,TRBV12-3/TRBV12-4,APRQTQY
TRBJ1-1,TRBV5-1,ASSLEAGGAF
TRBJ1-2,TRBV28,ASSLAPGFVGYT
TRBJ2-7,TRBV5-4,ASSLAPLADQPYEQY
TRBJ1-1,TRBV27,ASKRTGLITEAF
TRBJ2-2,TRBV7-3,ASSLGGQGAPGELF
TRBJ2-5,TRBV19,ASSIARVAQETQY
TRBJ2-7,TRBV18,ASSPITGAAYEQY
TRBJ1-5,TRBV15,ATSSAVFNQPQH
TRBJ2-1,TRBV5-4,ASSLDVTSGLTTYNEQF